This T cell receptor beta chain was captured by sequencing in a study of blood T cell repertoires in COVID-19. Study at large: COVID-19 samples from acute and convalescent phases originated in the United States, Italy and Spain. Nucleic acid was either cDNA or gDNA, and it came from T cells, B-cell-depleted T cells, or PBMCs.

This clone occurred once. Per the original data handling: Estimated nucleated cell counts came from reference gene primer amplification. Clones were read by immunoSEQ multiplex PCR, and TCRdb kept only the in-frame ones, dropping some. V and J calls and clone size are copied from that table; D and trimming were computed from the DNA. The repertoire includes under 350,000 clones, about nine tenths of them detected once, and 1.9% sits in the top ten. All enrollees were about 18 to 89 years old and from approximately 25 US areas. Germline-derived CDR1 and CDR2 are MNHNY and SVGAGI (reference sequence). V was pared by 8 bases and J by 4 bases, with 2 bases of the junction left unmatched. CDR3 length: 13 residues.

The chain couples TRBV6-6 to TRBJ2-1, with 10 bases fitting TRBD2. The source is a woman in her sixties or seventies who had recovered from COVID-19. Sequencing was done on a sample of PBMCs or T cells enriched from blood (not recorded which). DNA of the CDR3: TGTGCCAGCGGGACTAGCGCATACAATGAGCAGTTCTTC. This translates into CASGTSAYNEQFF.